This T cell receptor (beta chain) derives from a study of OX40 agonist ivuxolimab in advanced cancers. Study-wide context: Patients received the agonistic anti-OX40 (CD134) antibody ivuxolimab. Study results and limitations: The authors also found low normalized T-cell clonal expansion in some nonresponders. Expanded clones were, on average, more numerous in CD8+ T cells than in CD4+. By week 6 at 0.1 to 3.0 mg/kg, blood CD4+ and CD8+ T cells had expanded clonally.

Notes on this clone: Its antigen remains unidentified.

Libraries were prepared by immunoSEQ multiplex PCR; TCRdb keeps only in-frame clonotypes and omits some of them. The sample lists about 36,000 clones; 81% were seen once. The clonotype originates from an adult with an advanced solid tumor such as melanoma, head and neck, liver or kidney cancer. Sequencing used CD4+ or CD8+ T cells sorted from blood, obtained in a trial of the OX40 agonist ivuxolimab.

This CDR3 reads CASKDPANYGYTF. The CDR3 region has the DNA TGTGCCAGTAAGGACCCAGCGAACTATGGCTACACCTTC. The chain carries TRBV19 and TRBJ1-2; no firm D call. Germline CDR1 and CDR2: LNHDA and SQIVND (reference sequence). The CDR3 runs to 13 residues. Deletions cut 7 bases from V and 2 bases from J, with 11 bases between.